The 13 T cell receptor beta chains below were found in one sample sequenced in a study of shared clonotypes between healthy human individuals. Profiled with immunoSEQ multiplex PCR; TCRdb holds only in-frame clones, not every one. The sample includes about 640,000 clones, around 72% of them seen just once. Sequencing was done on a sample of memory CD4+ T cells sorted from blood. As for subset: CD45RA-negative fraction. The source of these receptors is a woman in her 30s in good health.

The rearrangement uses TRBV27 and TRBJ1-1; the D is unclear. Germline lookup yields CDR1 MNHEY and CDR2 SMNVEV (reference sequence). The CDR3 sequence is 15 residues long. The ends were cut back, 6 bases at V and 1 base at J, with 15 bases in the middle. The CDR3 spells CASSLRSGWNTEAFF. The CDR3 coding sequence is TGTGCCAGCAGCTTGCGTTCGGGGTGGAACACTGAAGCTTTCTTT.

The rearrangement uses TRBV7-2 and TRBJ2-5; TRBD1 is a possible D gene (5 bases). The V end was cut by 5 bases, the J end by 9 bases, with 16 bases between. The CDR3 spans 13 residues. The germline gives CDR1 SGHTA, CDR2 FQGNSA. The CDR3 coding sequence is TGTGCCAGCAGCACCGGAAAGGACACACCCCAGTACTTC. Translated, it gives CASSTGKDTPQYF.

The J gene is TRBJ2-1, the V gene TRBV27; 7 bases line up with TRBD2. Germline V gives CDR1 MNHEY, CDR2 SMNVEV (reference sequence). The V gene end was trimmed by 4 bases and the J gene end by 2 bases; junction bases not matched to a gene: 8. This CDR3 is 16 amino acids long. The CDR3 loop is CASSSASGNPYNEQFF. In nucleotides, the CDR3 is TGTGCCAGCAGTTCAGCTAGCGGAAACCCCTACAATGAGCAGTTCTTC.

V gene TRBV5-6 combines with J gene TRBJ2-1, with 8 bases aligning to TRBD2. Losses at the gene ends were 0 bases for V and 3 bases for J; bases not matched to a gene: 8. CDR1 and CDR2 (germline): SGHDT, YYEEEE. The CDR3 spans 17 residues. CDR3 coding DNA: TGTGCCAGCAGCTTGGTCGGGCTAGCGGGTAACTACAATGAGCAGTTCTTC. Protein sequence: CASSLVGLAGNYNEQFF.

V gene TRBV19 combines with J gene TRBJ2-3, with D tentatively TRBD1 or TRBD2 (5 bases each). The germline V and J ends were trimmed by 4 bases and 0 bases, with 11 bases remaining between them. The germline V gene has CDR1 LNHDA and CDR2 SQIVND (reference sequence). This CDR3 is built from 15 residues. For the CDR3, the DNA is TGTGCCAGTAGTAGTGGGACGGCTAGCACAGATACGCAGTATTTT. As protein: CASSSGTASTDTQYF.

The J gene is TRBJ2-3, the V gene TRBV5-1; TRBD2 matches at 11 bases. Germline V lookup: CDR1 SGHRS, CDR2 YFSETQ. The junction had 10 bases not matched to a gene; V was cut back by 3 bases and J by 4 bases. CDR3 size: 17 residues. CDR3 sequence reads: CASSSTSGSFGADTQYF. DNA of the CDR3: TGCGCCAGCAGCTCAACTAGCGGGAGTTTCGGGGCAGATACGCAGTATTTT.

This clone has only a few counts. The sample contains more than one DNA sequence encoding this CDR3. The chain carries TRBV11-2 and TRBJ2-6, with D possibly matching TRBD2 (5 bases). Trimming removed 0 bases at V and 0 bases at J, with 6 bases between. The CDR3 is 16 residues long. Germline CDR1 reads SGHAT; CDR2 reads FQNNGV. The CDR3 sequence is CASSLDGSSGANVLTF. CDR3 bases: TGTGCCAGCAGCTTAGATGGGAGCTCTGGGGCCAACGTCCTGACTTTC.

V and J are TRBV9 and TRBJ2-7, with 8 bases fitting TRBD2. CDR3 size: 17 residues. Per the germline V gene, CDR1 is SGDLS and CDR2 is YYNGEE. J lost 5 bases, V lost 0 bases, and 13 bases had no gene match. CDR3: CASSVVGGRLASNEQYF. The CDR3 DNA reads TGTGCCAGCAGCGTAGTTGGGGGTAGACTAGCGTCTAACGAGCAGTACTTC.

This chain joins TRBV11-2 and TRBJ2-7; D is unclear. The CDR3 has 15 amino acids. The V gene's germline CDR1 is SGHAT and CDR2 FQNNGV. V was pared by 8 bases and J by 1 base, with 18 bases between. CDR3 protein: CASSRPSASSYEQYF. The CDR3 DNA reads TGTGCCAGCTCCCGGCCTTCTGCCAGTTCCTACGAGCAGTACTTC.

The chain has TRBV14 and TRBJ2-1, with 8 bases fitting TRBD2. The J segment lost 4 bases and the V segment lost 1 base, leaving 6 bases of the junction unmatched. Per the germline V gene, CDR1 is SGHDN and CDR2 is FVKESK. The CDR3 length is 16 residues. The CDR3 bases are TGTGCCAGCAGCCAAGCTTTTACTAGCGGATACAATGAGCAGTTCTTC. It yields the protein CASSQAFTSGYNEQFF.

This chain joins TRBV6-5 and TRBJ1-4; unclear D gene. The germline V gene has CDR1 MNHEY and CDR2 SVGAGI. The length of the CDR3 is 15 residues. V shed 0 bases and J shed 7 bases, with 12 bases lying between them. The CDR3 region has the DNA TGTGCCAGCAGTTACTCGAGGTCCTTCGGTGAAAAACTGTTTTTT. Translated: CASSYSRSFGEKLFF.

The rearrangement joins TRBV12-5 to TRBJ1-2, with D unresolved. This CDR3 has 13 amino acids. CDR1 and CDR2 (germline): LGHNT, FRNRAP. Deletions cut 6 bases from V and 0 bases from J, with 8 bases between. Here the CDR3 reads CASGTQTNYGYTF. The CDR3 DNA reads TGTGCTAGTGGAACACAAACTAACTATGGCTACACCTTC.

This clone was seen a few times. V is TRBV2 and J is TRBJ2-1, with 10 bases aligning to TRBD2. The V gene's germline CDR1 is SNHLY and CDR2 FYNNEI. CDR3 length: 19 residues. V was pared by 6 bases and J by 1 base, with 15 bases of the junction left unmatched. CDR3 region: CASRPSGRRLKGSYNEQFF. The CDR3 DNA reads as TGTGCCAGCAGGCCTAGCGGGAGAAGGCTTAAAGGGTCCTACAATGAGCAGTTCTTC.